The T cell receptor beta chain described here comes from a study of T cell changes during pregnancy in multiple sclerosis. Of note for this clone: Within the sample, other DNA sequences also encode this same CDR3.

V was shortened by 0 bases and J by 0 bases, with 10 bases between the two germline ends. The CDR3 is made up of 16 amino acids. Germline CDR1 and CDR2: SGHRS and YFSETQ. Method: immunoSEQ multiplex PCR; TCRdb's copy keeps in-frame clones and lacks some. The sample shows fewer than 50,000 clones, roughly nine tenths of them seen only once. Sequencing was performed on CD4+ T cells from peripheral blood mononuclear cells, taken in the third trimester of pregnancy. This TCR came from a female donor with multiple sclerosis, enrolled in a pregnancy study. The gene calls are TRBV5-1 and TRBJ2-1; D is perhaps TRBD2 (5 bases). The CDR3 coding sequence is TGCGCCAGCAGCTTGGAAGCGGCTAGCTCCTACAATGAGCAGTTCTTC. Translation gives CASSLEAASSYNEQFF.